The rows below give T cell receptor beta chains drawn from one sample of a study of T-cell memory formation after mild COVID-19. MiXCR, run by TCRdb on the 5' RACE reads, gives a single entry per CDR3 protein. Here the sample spans roughly 29,000 distinct CDR3 sequences, approximately 12% being singletons. The sample consisted of PBMCs or a T cell subset sorted from them (not recorded which). These TCRs come from an adult woman who had mild COVID-19 (a few samples of this study predate the infection). Cell type and time point are not known. CDR3s include the opening cysteine and the closing phenylalanine or tryptophan. The D gene is left open where the match is weak. Size is omitted from some rows. Given values are once, few, many or a class for expanded clones.

j_call d_call clone_size v_call cdr3_aa cdr3_nt
TRBJ1-2 TRBD1 many TRBV20-1 CSASAGQPYGYTF TGCAGTGCTAGTGCGGGACAGCCCTATGGCTACACCTTC
TRBJ1-6 TRBD1 many TRBV19 CASSLTGSDSPLHF TGTGCCAGTAGTTTGACAGGGAGTGACTCACCCCTCCACTTT
TRBJ1-2 NA many TRBV5-5 CASSLRVSGDYGYTF TGTGCCAGCAGCTTGAGGGTGAGCGGGGACTATGGCTACACCTTC
TRBJ2-7 TRBD1 NA TRBV5-1 CASSPPGTGGQQYF TGCGCCAGCAGCCCTCCAGGGACAGGGGGCCAGCAGTACTTC
TRBJ2-3 NA many TRBV24-1 CATSVADTQYF TGTGCCACCAGTGTTGCAGATACGCAGTATTTT
TRBJ1-1 NA many TRBV20-1 CSARGGGVTEAFF TGCAGTGCTAGGGGGGGCGGAGTCACTGAAGCTTTCTTT
TRBJ1-1 TRBD1 NA TRBV12-3/TRBV12-4 CASCRGGTALGAFF TGTGCCAGCTGCCGGGGGGGGACAGCCCTAGGGGCTTTCTTT
TRBJ2-3 TRBD1 NA TRBV5-6 CASSPRTGGRTDTQYF TGTGCCAGCAGCCCACGGACAGGGGGCCGCACAGATACGCAGTATTTT
TRBJ2-1 TRBD1 NA TRBV15 CATSRGGQGNEQFF TGTGCCACCAGCAGAGGGGGACAGGGGAATGAGCAGTTCTTC
TRBJ1-1 NA many TRBV3-1 CASSRKPLGEAFF TGTGCCAGCAGCCGGAAACCGCTGGGTGAAGCTTTCTTT
TRBJ1-1 NA many TRBV7-9 CASSFVPGPRTEAFF TGTGCCAGCAGCTTCGTCCCGGGACCTCGCACTGAAGCTTTCTTT
TRBJ2-7 NA NA TRBV5-1 CASSPGIEQYF TGCGCCAGCAGCCCAGGGATCGAGCAGTACTTC
TRBJ2-7 NA many TRBV10-3 CAIKATGSSYEQYF TGTGCCATCAAAGCGACAGGTAGCTCCTACGAGCAGTACTTC
TRBJ1-5 NA many TRBV29-1 CSVGGGGGQPQHF TGCAGCGTTGGGGGAGGTGGAGGTCAGCCCCAGCATTTT
TRBJ1-1 NA many TRBV7-9 CASRDADRTAFF TGTGCCAGCAGGGATGCGGACAGAACAGCTTTCTTT
TRBJ2-7 TRBD2 many TRBV10-3 CAISDSSGRAEQYF TGTGCCATCAGTGATTCTAGCGGGAGGGCCGAGCAGTACTTC
TRBJ2-7 NA few TRBV5-4 CASSSGLFYEQYF TGTGCCAGCAGCTCGGGACTGTTCTACGAGCAGTACTTC
TRBJ2-1 NA many TRBV2 CASSGARGEQFF TGTGCCAGCAGTGGGGCGAGAGGTGAGCAGTTCTTC
TRBJ1-6 NA many TRBV19 CASRIGFDSPLHF TGTGCCAGCCGGATTGGGTTTGATTCACCCCTCCACTTT
TRBJ2-1 TRBD1 many TRBV9 CASSAPGQGTYNEQFF TGTGCCAGCAGCGCCCCGGGACAGGGTACCTACAATGAGCAGTTCTTC
TRBJ2-1 TRBD2 many TRBV5-4 CASSGVGTSVSSYNEQFF TGTGCCAGCAGCGGGGTGGGGACTAGCGTTTCCTCCTACAATGAGCAGTTCTTC
TRBJ2-7 NA NA TRBV7-9 CASTTTTQEQYF TGTGCCAGCACCACGACAACCCAAGAGCAGTACTTC
TRBJ1-3 NA many TRBV12-3/TRBV12-4 CASSLEARSGNTIYF TGTGCCAGCAGTTTAGAGGCCAGGTCGGGAAACACCATATATTTT
TRBJ1-5 NA many TRBV18 CASSPSGPSNQPQHF TGTGCCAGCTCACCCTCGGGGCCTAGCAATCAGCCCCAGCATTTT
TRBJ2-3 NA many TRBV29-1 CSVVGAFSTDTQYF TGCAGCGTTGTCGGCGCGTTCAGCACAGATACGCAGTATTTT
TRBJ1-2 NA many TRBV11-3 CASPRGGCYGYTF TGTGCCAGCCCCCGGGGGGGGTGCTATGGCTACACCTTC
TRBJ1-1 NA many TRBV20-1 CSAPSGDLTEAFF TGCAGTGCACCGAGCGGGGACCTCACTGAAGCTTTCTTT
TRBJ2-5 TRBD1 many TRBV27 CATWSGTGYQETQYF TGTGCCACTTGGTCCGGGACAGGGTATCAAGAGACCCAGTACTTC
TRBJ2-7 NA many TRBV4-3 CASSRGGDSYEQYF TGCGCCAGCAGCCGTGGGGGGGACAGCTACGAGCAGTACTTC
TRBJ1-1 NA many TRBV29-1 CSMSGQLNTEAFF TGCAGCATGTCCGGACAGCTAAACACTGAAGCTTTCTTT
TRBJ2-5 NA many TRBV24-1 CATSDGGTAQETQYF TGTGCCACCAGTGATGGGGGAACAGCCCAAGAGACCCAGTACTTC
TRBJ2-1 NA many TRBV12-3/TRBV12-4 CASSLGADDEQFF TGTGCCAGCAGTTTGGGGGCCGACGATGAGCAGTTCTTC
TRBJ2-6 TRBD1 few TRBV4-3 CASSHNTGAGANVLTF TGCGCCAGCAGCCATAATACAGGGGCTGGGGCCAACGTCCTGACTTTC
TRBJ1-2 NA many TRBV29-1 CSVEDRDYGYTF TGCAGCGTTGAAGACAGGGACTATGGCTACACCTTC
TRBJ2-5 TRBD1 many TRBV10-3 CAIGQGGQETQYF TGTGCCATCGGACAGGGGGGACAAGAGACCCAGTACTTC
TRBJ2-3 TRBD2 many TRBV24-1 CATREGGTDTQYF TGTGCCACGCGGGAGGGAGGGACAGATACGCAGTATTTT
TRBJ2-2 NA many TRBV6-1 CASSSWDGDSPPLFF TGTGCCAGCAGTAGTTGGGACGGAGACTCCCCCCCGCTGTTTTTT
TRBJ2-1 NA few TRBV6-2/TRBV6-3 CASSYLWGGHNEQFF TGTGCCAGCAGTTATTTGTGGGGGGGCCACAATGAGCAGTTCTTC
TRBJ2-1 TRBD1 many TRBV5-1 CASSLIQGLDNEQFF TGCGCCAGCAGCTTGATACAGGGGCTCGACAATGAGCAGTTCTTC
TRBJ1-1 NA many TRBV29-1 CSVAGRSNTEAFF TGCAGCGTTGCGGGCAGATCGAACACTGAAGCTTTCTTT
TRBJ1-5 NA many TRBV5-5 CASSLAGSNQPQHF TGTGCCAGCAGCTTGGCAGGGAGCAATCAGCCCCAGCATTTT